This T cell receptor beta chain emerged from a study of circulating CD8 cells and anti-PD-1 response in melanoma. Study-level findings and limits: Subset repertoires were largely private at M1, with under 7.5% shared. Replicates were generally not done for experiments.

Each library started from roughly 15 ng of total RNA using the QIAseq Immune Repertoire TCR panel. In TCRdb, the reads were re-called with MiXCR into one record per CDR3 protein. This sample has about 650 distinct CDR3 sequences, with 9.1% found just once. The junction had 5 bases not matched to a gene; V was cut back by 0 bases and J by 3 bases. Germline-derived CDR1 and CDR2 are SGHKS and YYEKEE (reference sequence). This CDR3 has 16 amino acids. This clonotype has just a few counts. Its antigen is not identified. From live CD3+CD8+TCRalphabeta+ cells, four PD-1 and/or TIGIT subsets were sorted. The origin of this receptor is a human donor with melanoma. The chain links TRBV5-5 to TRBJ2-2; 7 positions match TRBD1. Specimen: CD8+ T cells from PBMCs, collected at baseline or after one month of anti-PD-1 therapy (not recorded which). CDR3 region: CASSLDQGVYTGELFF. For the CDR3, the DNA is TGTGCCAGCAGCTTGGACCAGGGGGTTTACACCGGGGAGCTGTTTTTT.